This TCR beta chain was captured in a study of blood T cell repertoires in COVID-19. Study in general: Sites across the United States, Italy and Spain contributed samples from acute and convalescent COVID-19. PBMCs, B-cell-depleted T cells, or T cells were the source of the cDNA or gDNA that made up the material.

In the source study's methods: Counts of nucleated cells, estimated from reference gene primer amplification, were obtained. Sequencing used immunoSEQ multiplex PCR; TCRdb keeps in-frame clones, though not all of them. The V and J calls and the clone size are those of that table, but D and trimming were determined from the DNA. The table has about 110,000 clones, 76% seen once; the top ten hold around 4%. Germline CDR1 and CDR2: WSHSY and SAAADI. The germline V and J ends were trimmed by 6 bases and 15 bases, with 21 bases remaining between them. The CDR3 extends over 13 amino acids. Sequenced: peripheral blood. The receptor was derived from an elderly woman with acute or convalescent COVID-19. The chain recombines TRBV10-2 with TRBJ2-1, with D tentatively TRBD2 (6 bases). The CDR3 is CASSLGTSYWRFF. The CDR3 nucleotides read TGCGCCAGCAGCCTCGGGACTTCTTATTGGCGGTTCTTC.